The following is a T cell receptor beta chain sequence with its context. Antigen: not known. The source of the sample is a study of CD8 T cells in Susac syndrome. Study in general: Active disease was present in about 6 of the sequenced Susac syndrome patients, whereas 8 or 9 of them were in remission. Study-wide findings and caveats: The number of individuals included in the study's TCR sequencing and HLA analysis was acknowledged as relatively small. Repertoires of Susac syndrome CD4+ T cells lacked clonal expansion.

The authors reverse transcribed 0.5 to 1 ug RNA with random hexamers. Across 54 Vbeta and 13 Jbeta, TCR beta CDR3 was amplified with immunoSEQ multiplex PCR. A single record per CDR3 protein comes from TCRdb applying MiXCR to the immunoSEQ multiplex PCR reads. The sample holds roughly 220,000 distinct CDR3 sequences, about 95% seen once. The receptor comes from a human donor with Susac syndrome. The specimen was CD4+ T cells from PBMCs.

CDR3 coding DNA: TGTGCCAGCAGCCCCCCTCAAGATACGCAGTATTTT. Translation gives CASSPPQDTQYF. The chain couples TRBV7-2 to TRBJ2-3, with no clear D. Germline-derived CDR1 and CDR2 are SGHTA and FQGNSA. This CDR3 comprises 12 residues. V lost 5 bases to trimming and J lost 5 bases, with 8 bases between them.